The 13 T cell receptor beta chains reported below all come from one sample, sequenced in a study of cytomegalovirus exposure and HLA in healthy donors. Assay: immunoSEQ multiplex PCR; the TCRdb copy retains only in-frame clones and omits some. The sample yields about 160,000 clones, about nine tenths seen once. Source material: PBMCs. These receptors all come from a man younger than 35 in good health and CMV-seropositive.

The gene calls are TRBV27 and TRBJ2-2; 8 bases are a match to TRBD2. V was clipped by 3 bases and J by 7 bases; unmatched bases: 10. This CDR3 comprises 16 residues. CDR1 and CDR2 (germline): MNHEY, SMNVEV (reference sequence). CDR3 region: CASSFLREGFGGELFF. The CDR3 DNA reads TGTGCCAGCAGTTTTCTTCGGGAGGGCTTCGGCGGGGAGCTGTTTTTT.

This sequence joins TRBV15 and TRBJ2-1; maybe TRBD2 (6 bases). Per the germline V gene, CDR1 is LNHNV and CDR2 is YYDKDF (reference sequence). The CDR3 covers 16 residues. Deletions cut 2 bases from V and 5 bases from J, with 16 bases between. The DNA of the CDR3 is TGTGCCACCAGCAGACGGGGACTGGATAATCACAATGAGCAGTTCTTC. This sequence encodes CATSRRGLDNHNEQFF.

V gene TRBV30 combines with J gene TRBJ2-2; 7 positions agree with TRBD1. V lost 2 bases and J lost 2; bases outside the gene matches: 5. The CDR3 contains 15 residues. CDR1 and CDR2 (germline): GTSNPN, SVGIG (reference sequence). CDR3 residues: CAWSPGQSNTGELFF. CDR3 coding DNA: TGTGCCTGGAGTCCGGGACAGTCAAACACCGGGGAGCTGTTTTTT. The full variable domain, with the rest looked up from reference TRBV30 and TRBJ2-2, is SQTIHQWPATLVQPVGSPLSLECTVEGTSNPNLYWYRQAAGRGLQLLFYSVGIGQISSEVPQNLSASRPQDRQFILSSKKLLLSDSGFYLCAWSPGQSNTGELFFGEGSRLTVL.

The chain recombines TRBV11-2 with TRBJ2-2; 8 bases are a match to TRBD2. CDR1 and CDR2 (germline): SGHAT, FQNNGV. This CDR3 contains 19 residues. The J segment lost 4 bases and the V segment lost 7 bases, leaving 20 bases of the junction unmatched. CDR3 amino acids: CASKGGWSGSYDSTGELFF. CDR3 DNA: TGTGCCAGCAAGGGGGGATGGAGCGGGAGTTATGACTCCACCGGGGAGCTGTTTTTT.

The chain recombines TRBV6-5 with TRBJ2-7, with a weak D call TRBD2 (5 bases). The V and J ends lost 6 bases and 2 bases respectively, with 14 bases between them. In germline, CDR1 is MNHEY, CDR2 SVGAGI. This CDR3 has 14 amino acids. The CDR3 nucleotides read TGTGCCAGCAGCGAAACCTTTAGCGCCTACGAGCAGTACTTC. This encodes CASSETFSAYEQYF.

The chain carries TRBV6-5 and TRBJ1-1; a weak D match, TRBD1 (6 bases). The CDR3 extends over 13 amino acids. Germline CDR1 MNHEY, CDR2 SVGAGI. V dropped 8 bases and J dropped 3 bases, with 13 bases sitting between them. CDR3 in DNA: TGTGCCAGCTGCCGGGGGGCCGACACTGAAGCTTTCTTT. As protein: CASCRGADTEAFF.

The V and J genes are TRBV27 and TRBJ2-1; D is unclear. The V gene's germline CDR1 is MNHEY and CDR2 SMNVEV (reference sequence). Trimming took off 5 bases at V and 4 bases at J, with 12 bases between the two ends. There are 14 residues in the CDR3. The CDR3 is CASSPISNYNEQFF. Written as DNA, the CDR3 is TGTGCCAGCAGTCCCATTTCAAATTACAATGAGCAGTTCTTC.

The chain combines TRBV5-4 with TRBJ2-3, with D possibly TRBD2 on 6 matching bases. The CDR3 has 14 amino acids. V was cut by 4 bases and J by 0 bases, with 9 bases left in between. From germline, CDR1 is SGHNT and CDR2 YYREEE (reference sequence). The CDR3 coding sequence is TGTGCCAGCAGCGTGGGACTTAGCACAGATACGCAGTATTTT. The encoded protein is CASSVGLSTDTQYF.

The chain couples TRBV7-9 to TRBJ2-5; D possibly corresponds to TRBD2 (5 bases). Germline CDR1 is SEHNR and CDR2 is FQNEAQ (reference sequence). This CDR3 has 14 residues. V lost 1 base and J lost 4, with 10 bases in between. CDR3 in amino acids: CASSLVSGGETQYF. The CDR3 bases are TGTGCCAGCAGCTTAGTGTCAGGAGGAGAGACCCAGTACTTC.

The genes are TRBV6-5 and TRBJ2-3, with 8 bases fitting TRBD2. Germline CDR1 and CDR2: MNHEY and SVGAGI. CDR3 size: 15 residues. V was pared by 6 bases and J by 3 bases, with 8 bases of the junction left unmatched. In DNA form, the CDR3 reads TGTGCCAGCAGGCCCCTAGCGGGTTTTACAGATACGCAGTATTTT. This sequence encodes CASRPLAGFTDTQYF.

This sequence joins TRBV30 and TRBJ2-1; tentative D call: TRBD2 (6 bases). The CDR3 length is 16 residues. Trimming took 2 bases from V and 4 from J, leaving 18 bases between them. Per germline, CDR1 GTSNPN and CDR2 SVGIG (reference sequence). Here the CDR3 reads CAWSPLRDLSYNEQFF. The CDR3 bases are TGTGCCTGGAGTCCGCTACGGGACTTATCGTACAATGAGCAGTTCTTC. Full variable domain (remainder filled in from reference TRBV30 and TRBJ2-1): SQTIHQWPATLVQPVGSPLSLECTVEGTSNPNLYWYRQAAGRGLQLLFYSVGIGQISSEVPQNLSASRPQDRQFILSSKKLLLSDSGFYLCAWSPLRDLSYNEQFFGPGTRLTVL.

The rearrangement links TRBV5-8 to TRBJ2-7; weak D call: TRBD1 (6 bases). The V and J ends lost 3 bases and 11 bases respectively, with 18 bases between them. Germline V CDR1 and CDR2: SGHTS, YDEGEE. This CDR3 comprises 13 residues. The DNA of the CDR3 is TGTGCCAGCAGCTCAAACTTAAGACAGGCAAAGTACTTC. Amino acid sequence: CASSSNLRQAKYF.

This sequence joins TRBV7-8 and TRBJ2-1, with 15 bases that match TRBD2. This CDR3 is 16 amino acids long. The trim removed 4 bases at V and 6 bases at J, leaving 4 bases unmatched. Germline CDR1 reads SGHVS; CDR2 reads FQNEAQ. The CDR3 spells CASSSGLAGGFNEQFF. The CDR3 DNA is TGTGCCAGCAGCTCGGGACTAGCGGGAGGATTCAATGAGCAGTTCTTC.